The 20 T cell receptor beta chains reported below all come from one sample, sequenced in a study of blood T cell repertoires in COVID-19. The assay was immunoSEQ multiplex PCR, and TCRdb's table has in-frame clones only and misses some. The sample yields about 170,000 clones, approximately 88% seen once. Sequenced sample: peripheral blood. Receptors originate from an elderly woman with active or convalescent COVID-19.

CDR3 amino acids: CASSSPGLNIQYF. The CDR3 DNA reads TGTGCCAGCAGCTCGCCGGGACTAAACATTCAGTACTTC. V and J are TRBV6-5 and TRBJ2-4; TRBD2 is a possible D gene (6 bases). Germline CDR1 reads MNHEY; CDR2 reads SVGAGI. The CDR3 runs 13 residues. Trimming pared 6 bases from V and 6 bases from J, leaving 12 bases between.

The rearrangement uses TRBV19 and TRBJ2-1; D not certain. Trimming took off 3 bases at V and 0 bases at J, with 9 bases between the two ends. CDR1 is LNHDA and CDR2 is SQIVND in the germline V gene (reference sequence). The CDR3 extends over 15 amino acids. DNA for the CDR3: TGTGCCAGTAGTATCCCCACGGGCTCCTACAATGAGCAGTTCTTC. This encodes CASSIPTGSYNEQFF.

The chain is built from TRBV2 and TRBJ1-1; D gene ambiguous. The CDR3 is made up of 12 amino acids. The V gene's germline CDR1 is SNHLY and CDR2 FYNNEI. The germline V and J ends were trimmed by 7 bases and 0 bases, with 6 bases remaining between them. CDR3 region: CASNQMNTEAFF. The DNA for the CDR3 is TGTGCCAGCAATCAGATGAACACTGAAGCTTTCTTT.

The sample holds a few counts of this clone. The rearrangement joins TRBV19 to TRBJ1-5; unclear D gene. From germline, CDR1 is LNHDA and CDR2 SQIVND (reference sequence). Trimming removed 5 bases from V and 7 bases from J, with 12 bases in between. The CDR3 has 13 amino acids. The CDR3 sequence: CASSFAGLQPQHF. CDR3 nucleotide sequence: TGTGCCAGTAGTTTTGCGGGGTTACAGCCCCAGCATTTT.

The gene calls are TRBV6-2 or TRBV6-3 and TRBJ1-2; D remains ambiguous. From germline, CDR1 is MNHEY and CDR2 SVGEGT. Trimming took 0 bases from V and 1 from J, leaving 9 bases between them. The CDR3 runs to 15 residues. CDR3 bases: TGTGCCAGCAGTTACTCTGTTCAGGATAACTATGGCTACACCTTC. As protein: CASSYSVQDNYGYTF.

The chain employs TRBV7-3 and TRBJ1-2; 10 bases are shared with TRBD1. Per the germline V gene, CDR1 is SGHTA and CDR2 is FQGTGA. The CDR3 is 15 amino acids. V shed 5 bases and J 4 bases; nucleotides not matched to a gene: 7. The CDR3 nucleotides are TGTGCCAGCAGCCCGACCGGGACAGGGGTCTATGGCTACACCTTC. Translation: CASSPTGTGVYGYTF.

This sequence joins TRBV27 and TRBJ2-3; D is perhaps TRBD2 (6 bases). The CDR3 consists of 16 residues. In germline, CDR1 is MNHEY, CDR2 SMNVEV (reference sequence). V lost 6 bases, J lost 2 bases, and 18 bases lay in between. The CDR3 loop is CASSPWAGGSTDTQYF. The CDR3 DNA reads as TGTGCCAGCAGCCCTTGGGCCGGGGGATCCACAGATACGCAGTATTTT.

In its sample, this clone was seen a few times. The V and J genes are TRBV10-2 and TRBJ1-1; 9 bases are shared with TRBD1. The CDR3 runs 15 residues. In germline, CDR1 is WSHSY, CDR2 SAAADI. With V trimmed by 8 bases and J by 1 base, 8 bases remained unmatched. Here the CDR3 reads CASGDRAGRNTEAFF. Here the CDR3 DNA reads TGCGCCAGCGGGGACAGGGCGGGAAGGAACACTGAAGCTTTCTTT.

The rearrangement links TRBV7-3 to TRBJ1-1, with 7 bases aligning to TRBD1. CDR1 and CDR2 from the germline V gene are SGHTA and FQGTGA. V was clipped by 2 bases and J by 6 bases; unmatched bases: 6. The CDR3 runs 14 residues. This CDR3 reads CASSLGGGFAEAFF. In nucleotides, the CDR3 is TGTGCCAGCAGCTTAGGAGGGGGCTTCGCTGAAGCTTTCTTT.

This clone has just one count. The chain recombines TRBV7-6 with TRBJ2-3; 8 bases are shared with TRBD1. The CDR3 is 15 amino acids. CDR1 is SGHVS, CDR2 FNYEAQ, per germline. J gave up 2 bases and V 5 bases, and 6 bases lay outside the gene matches. CDR3 in amino acids: CASSVDRGFTDTQYF. CDR3 bases: TGTGCCAGCAGCGTAGACAGGGGCTTCACAGATACGCAGTATTTT.

The chain combines TRBV3-1 (or the pseudogene TRBV3-2) with TRBJ1-2; 8 bases are shared with TRBD1. There are 15 residues in the CDR3. Germline assignment: CDR1 LGHDT and CDR2 YNNKEL (reference sequence). Trimming took 2 bases from V and 5 from J; bases not matched to a gene: 7. The CDR3 coding sequence is TGTGCCAGCAGCCAACCCGGGACAGGTCTATATGGCTACACCTTC. Protein sequence: CASSQPGTGLYGYTF.

The genes are TRBV6-5 and TRBJ1-2; 9 bases are shared with TRBD1. The ends lost 5 bases at V and 5 bases at J; junction bases unmatched: 6. CDR3 length: 14 residues. Germline CDR1 and CDR2: MNHEY and SVGAGI. The CDR3 nucleotides read TGTGCCAGCAGTACCGTAGGACAGGGGTATGGCTACACCTTC. Its protein product is CASSTVGQGYGYTF.

The rearrangement links TRBV25-1 to TRBJ1-2; no firm D call. The V end lost 6 bases, the J end lost 8 bases, and 10 bases lay between the germline ends. The germline gives CDR1 MGHDK, CDR2 SYGVNS. CDR3 size: 11 residues. The DNA of the CDR3 is TGTGCCAGCAGGGAGGCAGAGGGCTACACCTTC. It codes for CASREAEGYTF.

The chain combines TRBV6-2 or TRBV6-3 with TRBJ1-1; 7 bases match TRBD1. From germline, CDR1 is MNHEY and CDR2 SVGEGT. The junction had 6 bases not matched to a gene; V was cut back by 2 bases and J by 3 bases. The CDR3 runs to 15 residues. The CDR3 DNA reads TGTGCCAGCAGTTACCTTCCTGGACAGGACACTGAAGCTTTCTTT. Amino acids: CASSYLPGQDTEAFF.

This clone came up once. The chain couples TRBV12-5 to TRBJ1-5; no clear D. The CDR3 runs 14 residues. Germline V CDR1 and CDR2: LGHNT, FRNRAP. V lost 5 bases, J lost 2 bases, and 10 bases lay in between. The CDR3 DNA is TGTGCTAGTGGTCCTCCGGGTCGCAATCAGCCCCAGCATTTT. This gives the protein CASGPPGRNQPQHF.

The chain employs TRBV27 and TRBJ1-1; D is perhaps TRBD1 (6 bases). Trimming pared 7 bases from V and 4 bases from J, leaving 13 bases between. Germline V gene lookup returns CDR1 MNHEY and CDR2 SMNVEV (reference sequence). This CDR3 region has 13 residues. CDR3 residues: CASKGGSGTEAFF. The CDR3 DNA is TGTGCCAGCAAGGGGGGGTCCGGCACTGAAGCTTTCTTT.

V gene TRBV28 combines with J gene TRBJ2-7, with 10 bases matching TRBD1. This CDR3 has 16 amino acids. After removal of 5 bases from V and 3 bases from J, the junction contained 10 bases not matched to a gene. Germline V lookup: CDR1 MDHEN, CDR2 SYDVKM. The CDR3 reads CASSPYGTGAHYEQYF. DNA for the CDR3: TGTGCCAGCAGTCCTTACGGGACAGGGGCTCACTACGAGCAGTACTTC.

The rearrangement links TRBV4-3 to TRBJ2-2; D uncertain. V was cut by 0 bases and J by 0 bases, with 11 bases left in between. The CDR3 consists of 17 residues. Germline assignment: CDR1 LGHNA and CDR2 YSLEER. The CDR3 here is CASSQEGRSSNTGELFF. CDR3 in DNA: TGCGCCAGCAGCCAAGAAGGTCGTAGCTCGAACACCGGGGAGCTGTTTTTT.

The rearrangement links TRBV5-1 to TRBJ2-7; possibly TRBD1 for D (6 bases). The CDR3 spans 15 residues. Germline V gene data show CDR1 as SGHRS and CDR2 as YFSETQ. V was shortened by 5 bases and J by 3 bases, with 18 bases between the two germline ends. The CDR3 DNA reads TGCGCCAGCAGACGGGGTCCAGGGGAAGACTACGAGCAGTACTTC. As protein: CASRRGPGEDYEQYF. Looking up the rest from reference TRBV5-1 and TRBJ2-7 gives the full variable domain: KAGVTQTPRYLIKTRGQQVTLSCSPISGHRSVSWYQQTPGQGLQFLFEYFSETQRNKGNFPGRFSGRQFSNSRSEMNVSTLELGDSALYLCASRRGPGEDYEQYFGPGTRLTVT.

The CDR3 here is CASSYLNPEQNEQFF. CDR3 sequence (DNA): TGTGCCAGCAGTTACCTCAACCCAGAACAGAATGAGCAGTTCTTC. The rearrangement uses TRBV6-2 or TRBV6-3 and TRBJ2-1; the D is unclear. The CDR3 has 15 amino acids. The V gene's germline CDR1 is MNHEY and CDR2 SVGEGT. V gave up 2 bases and J gave up 7 bases, with 15 bases separating them.